A single sample gave rise to the 9 T cell receptor beta chains below, sequenced in a study of spatial heterogeneity in lung cancer. Their antigens are not known. The study's findings and limits: Tumoral mutation counts were tracked by counts of expanded intratumoral alpha and beta TCRs.

TCRdb processed the 5' RACE reads anew with MiXCR; each CDR3 protein has one entry. The data show some 10,000 distinct CDR3 sequences, with roughly 4.3% seen just once and 11% held by the top ten. Time point specified: sample taken at primary tumor resection. The specimen comprised lung tumor tissue, sampled at surgery. These receptors were obtained from a female donor with early-stage non-small cell lung cancer.

Many counts were recorded for this clonotype. The CDR3 is CASRSDRNTEAFF. The DNA of the CDR3 is TGTGCCAGCAGATCCGACAGGAACACTGAAGCTTTCTTT. This chain links TRBV7-3 with TRBJ1-1; possibly TRBD1 for D (5 bases). This CDR3 spans 13 amino acids. V was trimmed by 6 bases and J by 1 base, leaving 9 bases between them. CDR1 is SGHTA, CDR2 FQGTGA, per germline.

This clonotype is labeled as medium-sized (0.01 to 0.1%). The chain uses TRBV10-2 and TRBJ2-2; possible D gene TRBD2, 6 bases. The CDR3 loop spans 15 amino acids. Per the germline V gene, CDR1 is WSHSY and CDR2 is SAAADI. Trimming took 4 bases from V and 0 from J, leaving 9 bases between them. Here the CDR3 reads CASSATSPNTGELFF. DNA of the CDR3: TGCGCCAGCAGTGCTACTAGCCCGAACACCGGGGAGCTGTTTTTT.

This clonotype showed up many times. The rearrangement uses TRBV5-1 and TRBJ2-3, with unresolved D. The CDR3 consists of 14 residues. V was shortened by 0 bases and J by 3 bases, with 8 bases between the two germline ends. Germline CDR1 and CDR2: SGHRS and YFSETQ. CDR3 DNA: TGCGCCAGCAGCTTGGACAGACAAACAGATACGCAGTATTTT. This sequence encodes CASSLDRQTDTQYF. Full variable domain (missing parts from reference TRBV5-1 and TRBJ2-3): KAGVTQTPRYLIKTRGQQVTLSCSPISGHRSVSWYQQTPGQGLQFLFEYFSETQRNKGNFPGRFSGRQFSNSRSEMNVSTLELGDSALYLCASSLDRQTDTQYFGPGTRLTVL.

This clonotype was observed many times. The chain joins TRBV6-5 to TRBJ1-2; D is uncertain. The CDR3 consists of 13 residues. Trimming removed 5 bases at V and 3 bases at J, with 10 bases between. From germline, CDR1 is MNHEY and CDR2 SVGAGI. CDR3 protein: CASSEGSDYGYTF. DNA of the CDR3: TGTGCCAGCAGTGAAGGCAGCGACTATGGCTACACCTTC.

Many counts were recorded for this clonotype. In nucleotides, the CDR3 is TGTGCCAGCAGCTTAACGAGCGGCGGGAGCACAGATACGCAGTATTTT. Amino acid sequence: CASSLTSGGSTDTQYF. V and J are TRBV7-3 and TRBJ2-3, with D possibly matching TRBD2 (5 bases). Trimming shortened V by 0 bases and J by 0 bases, and 10 bases separated the two germline ends. CDR1 is SGHTA, CDR2 FQGTGA, per germline. CDR3 length equals 16 residues.

The table lists this clonotype with many counts. The V gene is TRBV28, the J gene TRBJ1-5, with 9 bases that match TRBD1. Germline V CDR1 and CDR2: MDHEN, SYDVKM. The junction had 17 bases not matched to a gene; V was cut back by 2 bases and J by 0 bases. CDR3 length equals 21 residues. CDR3 residues: CASSLLLSGTGRVYSNQPQHF. CDR3 DNA sequence: TGTGCCAGCAGTTTACTCCTCTCGGGGACAGGGAGGGTTTATAGCAATCAGCCCCAGCATTTT.

This clonotype was seen ten or more times. The rearrangement joins TRBV11-2 to TRBJ2-7, with 9 bases fitting TRBD1. The CDR3 sequence is 17 residues long. Germline V gene data show CDR1 as SGHAT and CDR2 as FQNNGV. V dropped 8 bases and J dropped 6; count of bases not matched to a gene: 20. CDR3: CASEGTGSYPYLGEQYF. CDR3 nucleotides: TGTGCCAGCGAAGGGACAGGGTCATACCCCTATCTGGGCGAGCAGTACTTC.

Relative to its sample, this clonotype is medium-sized. The rearrangement joins TRBV6-5 to TRBJ2-6; no firm D call. The V end was cut by 8 bases, the J end by 2 bases, with 16 bases between. The CDR3 length is 16 residues. Germline V gene sequence: CDR1 MNHEY, CDR2 SVGAGI. This CDR3 is CASVTFTQTGANVLTF. The CDR3 nucleotides read TGTGCCAGCGTCACTTTTACACAGACTGGGGCCAACGTCCTGACTTTC.

This clonotype was counted between two and nine times. The chain is built from TRBV5-1 and TRBJ2-5, with TRBD2 as a possible D gene (7 bases). CDR3 length: 15 amino acids. V lost 4 bases and J lost 2, with 15 bases in between. Germline CDR1 reads SGHRS; CDR2 reads YFSETQ. This CDR3 is CASSNTGRGQETQYF. CDR3 nucleotides: TGCGCCAGCAGCAATACAGGGCGGGGGCAAGAGACCCAGTACTTC.